These 17 T cell receptor beta chains came from one sample sequenced in a study of cytomegalovirus exposure and HLA in healthy donors. Use of 60 Vbeta and 13 Jbeta primers characterized the PCR. Sequencing was performed with immunoSEQ multiplex PCR; in TCRdb, only in-frame clones are kept and a portion is missing. The table lists approximately 250,000 clones, around 83% of them singletons, with about 0.25% in the top ten. Source material: PBMCs. These receptor sequences come from a girl aged 2 to 10 in good health and CMV-seronegative.

The chain joins TRBV5-6 to TRBJ1-1; 7 bases match TRBD1. The CDR3 has 13 amino acids. The germline V gene encodes CDR1 SGHDT and CDR2 YYEEEE. J lost 2 bases, V lost 10 bases, and 8 bases had no gene match. The CDR3 DNA reads TGTGCCGGGGGGTGGACAGGTAACACTGAAGCTTTCTTT. It yields the protein CAGGWTGNTEAFF.

This clone was detected only a few times. V and J are TRBV2 and TRBJ1-1; D is undetermined. The CDR3 has 14 residues. The germline gives CDR1 SNHLY, CDR2 FYNNEI. Trimming pared 8 bases from V and 0 bases from J, leaving 13 bases between. The CDR3 sequence: CASARTGLNTEAFF. The CDR3 DNA follows: TGTGCCAGCGCCCGGACGGGGTTGAACACTGAAGCTTTCTTT.

The CDR3 coding sequence is TGTGCCAGCAGCGTGCAGGGGGCGGGGACTGAAGCTTTCTTT. Its protein product is CASSVQGAGTEAFF. The chain joins TRBV9 to TRBJ1-1; 8 nucleotides agree with TRBD1. CDR3 size: 14 residues. V shed 2 bases, J shed 5 bases, and the junction held 5 bases outside the gene matches. The germline gives CDR1 SGDLS, CDR2 YYNGEE. Filled out from reference TRBV9 and TRBJ1-1, the complete variable domain reads DSGVTQTPKHLITATGQRVTLRCSPRSGDLSVYWYQQSLDQGLQFLIQYYNGEERAKGNILERFSAQQFPDLHSELNLSSLELGDSALYFCASSVQGAGTEAFFGQGTRLTVV.

The J gene is TRBJ2-3, the V gene TRBV9; 7 nucleotides agree with TRBD1. CDR3 length: 13 residues. Trimming removed 4 bases from V and 3 bases from J; junction bases left unmatched: 2. Germline V CDR1 and CDR2: SGDLS, YYNGEE. CDR3 in DNA: TGTGCCAGCAGCCTGACAGGGACAGATACGCAGTATTTT. Translating gives CASSLTGTDTQYF.

The chain recombines TRBV5-1 with TRBJ2-3; 14 bases agree with TRBD2. The V gene end was trimmed by 6 bases and the J gene end by 5 bases; junction bases not matched to a gene: 5. Germline-derived CDR1 and CDR2 are SGHRS and YFSETQ. The CDR3 has 15 residues. The CDR3 sequence is CASTPGLAGGDTQYF. Written as DNA, the CDR3 is TGCGCCAGCACCCCTGGACTAGCGGGAGGAGATACGCAGTATTTT. The full variable domain, its missing parts supplied by reference TRBV5-1 and TRBJ2-3, is KAGVTQTPRYLIKTRGQQVTLSCSPISGHRSVSWYQQTPGQGLQFLFEYFSETQRNKGNFPGRFSGRQFSNSRSEMNVSTLELGDSALYLCASTPGLAGGDTQYFGPGTRLTVL.

This sequence joins TRBV6-1 and TRBJ2-3, with 8 bases matching TRBD2. The CDR3 is 14 amino acids. Germline CDR1 and CDR2: MNHNS and SASEGT. J was trimmed by 1 base and V by 4 bases; bases with no gene match: 1. The CDR3 is CASSGRGGTDTQYF. CDR3 nucleotides: TGTGCCAGCAGTGGGCGGGGGGGCACAGATACGCAGTATTTT.

CDR3 sequence reads: CASSERSSGYNEQFF. The CDR3, as DNA: TGTGCCAGCAGTGAAAGGTCTAGCGGTTACAATGAGCAGTTCTTC. The chain joins TRBV6-1 to TRBJ2-1; 7 bases are shared with TRBD2. Per germline, CDR1 MNHNS and CDR2 SASEGT. This CDR3 region has 15 residues. Unmatched junction bases numbered 5, after V lost 2 bases and J lost 4 bases.

The chain joins TRBV7-9 to TRBJ2-1; no definite D call. Trimming pared 2 bases from V and 0 bases from J, leaving 11 bases between. This CDR3 has 16 residues. In germline, CDR1 is SEHNR, CDR2 FQNEAQ (reference sequence). The CDR3 bases are TGTGCCAGCAGCTTACTTACGCCGAGCTCCTACAATGAGCAGTTCTTC. This gives the protein CASSLLTPSSYNEQFF.

V and J are TRBV27 and TRBJ2-7; the match to TRBD1 covers 8 bases. Trimming took 5 bases from V and 6 from J; bases not matched to a gene: 6. This CDR3 comprises 13 residues. Germline V lookup: CDR1 MNHEY, CDR2 SMNVEV (reference sequence). The CDR3 here is CASSTGTGPEQYF. CDR3 nucleotides: TGTGCCAGCAGTACAGGGACAGGACCCGAGCAGTACTTC.

The V gene is TRBV15, the J gene TRBJ2-4; weak D call: TRBD2 (7 bases). The V end was cut by 3 bases, the J end by 3 bases, with 12 bases between. Germline CDR1 reads LNHNV; CDR2 reads YYDKDF (reference sequence). This CDR3 is built from 15 residues. CDR3 amino acids: CATSSRGGIKNIQYF. The CDR3 DNA reads TGTGCCACCAGCAGCAGGGGAGGGATCAAAAACATTCAGTACTTC.

The rearrangement links TRBV4-1 to TRBJ2-1, with 8 bases identical to TRBD1. CDR3 size: 14 residues. Germline values: CDR1 MGHRA, CDR2 YSYEKL. V shed 4 bases, J shed 9 bases, and the junction held 8 bases outside the gene matches. The CDR3 DNA reads as TGCGCCAGCAGCCGAAGACAGGGGTGGTTTGAGCAGTTCTTC. This sequence encodes CASSRRQGWFEQFF.

The chain is built from TRBV5-5 and TRBJ2-7; 8 bases map to TRBD1. Germline values: CDR1 SGHKS, CDR2 YYEKEE (reference sequence). J was trimmed by 8 bases and V by 4 bases; bases with no gene match: 5. This CDR3 contains 12 residues. The CDR3 here is CASSETGVKQYF. The CDR3 nucleotides are TGTGCCAGCAGCGAGACAGGGGTTAAGCAGTACTTC.

This chain joins TRBV20-1 and TRBJ2-3; tentative D call: TRBD1 (5 bases). The length of the CDR3 is 11 residues. Germline CDR1 DFQATT, CDR2 SNEGSKA (reference sequence). V was shortened by 6 bases and J by 6 bases, with 10 bases between the two germline ends. The CDR3 nucleotides read TGCAGTGCGGAGAACAGGGATACGCAGTATTTT. Its translation is CSAENRDTQYF.

In the case of this clone: The sample has other DNA sequences that encode this CDR3 too. The V gene is TRBV5-4, the J gene TRBJ2-7; no clear D gene. The germline CDR1 and CDR2 sequences are SGHNT and YYREEE (reference sequence). The V end was cut by 3 bases, the J end by 2 bases, with 3 bases between. The CDR3 totals 11 residues. The CDR3 DNA is TGTGCCAGCAGCTCCACCTACGAGCAGTACTTC. As protein: CASSSTYEQYF. Using reference TRBV5-4 and TRBJ2-7 for the parts outside the CDR3, the full variable domain is ETGVTQSPTHLIKTRGQQVTLRCSSQSGHNTVSWYQQALGQGPQFIFQYYREEENGRGNFPPRFSGLQFPNYSSELNVNALELDDSALYLCASSSTYEQYFGPGTRLTVT.

The chain couples TRBV10-1 to TRBJ2-5, with 8 bases lining up with TRBD2. Germline trimming cut 6 bases from V and 0 bases from J; bases unmatched to any gene: 12. The CDR3 contains 17 residues. CDR1 is WNHNN and CDR2 is SYGVQD in the germline V gene (reference sequence). The CDR3 region has the DNA TGCGCCAGCAGCCCGACTAGCGAGAGACTTTACCAAGAGACCCAGTACTTC. Its protein is CASSPTSERLYQETQYF.

This clone was counted a single time. This rearrangement joins TRBV11-3 to TRBJ1-2, with 7 bases lining up with TRBD1. Germline CDR1 is SGHNT and CDR2 is YENEEA. V shed 2 bases and J 2 bases; nucleotides not matched to a gene: 5. The CDR3 totals 15 residues. CDR3 sequence (DNA): TGTGCCAGCAGCTTATGGACAGGAGCCAACTATGGCTACACCTTC. It specifies CASSLWTGANYGYTF.

The V call is TRBV6-1, the J call TRBJ2-7; 7 nucleotides match TRBD2. V shed 5 bases, J shed 3 bases, and the junction held 7 bases outside the gene matches. The CDR3 runs to 14 residues. Germline values: CDR1 MNHNS, CDR2 SASEGT. The CDR3 DNA follows: TGTGCCAGCAGTCCGCTCCGGGACTACTACGAGCAGTACTTC. Translation gives CASSPLRDYYEQYF.